A selection of T cell receptor beta chains follows, all from one sample in a study of T cell repertoires in cytomegalovirus infection. TCRdb used MiXCR to reprocess the reads, holding one entry per CDR3 protein. The data show some 320,000 distinct CDR3 sequences, around 9.5% seen once. Specimen: PBMCs. These receptors came from a human donor in good health (CMV status not recorded). Some clones in this sample may be carry-over from other donors' samples. Each CDR3 is given with its conserved first and last residue. A D gene is named only where the DNA matches it firmly. The size of a clone is reported for some rows only, either as once, few or many, or as a class for expanded clones.

>TRBJ2-5|TRBD2|TRBV7-2|many
CASSLARGLSQETQYF
TGTGCCAGCAGCTTAGCCCGGGGACTATCCCAAGAGACCCAGTACTTC
>TRBJ2-4|TRBD2|TRBV7-2|many
CASSLSGNAKNIQYF
TGTGCCAGCAGCCTTAGCGGGAACGCCAAAAACATTCAGTACTTC
>TRBJ1-1|.|TRBV7-2|many
CATGEPNTEAFF
TGTGCCACAGGGGAGCCGAACACTGAAGCTTTCTTT
>TRBJ2-5|.|TRBV6-1|many
CASSGGGGGETQYF
TGTGCCAGCAGTGGGGGTGGAGGGGGAGAGACCCAGTACTTC
>TRBJ1-5|.|TRBV6-5|.
CASSKTNQPQHF
TGTGCCAGCAGCAAAACTAATCAGCCCCAGCATTTT
>TRBJ2-7|.|TRBV7-6|.
CASSSQGSSYEQYF
TGTGCCAGCAGCTCTCAGGGGAGCTCCTACGAGCAGTACTTC
>TRBJ2-1|.|TRBV19|few
CASSSDRVPYNEQFF
TGTGCCAGTAGTTCAGACAGAGTACCCTACAATGAGCAGTTCTTC
>TRBJ2-1|TRBD2|TRBV6-1|many
CASSTGLAGGANEQFF
TGTGCCAGCAGTACGGGACTAGCGGGAGGCGCGAATGAGCAGTTCTTC
>TRBJ2-1|.|TRBV7-6|many
CASSFTESSYNEQFF
TGTGCCAGCAGCTTTACGGAAAGCTCCTACAATGAGCAGTTCTTC
>TRBJ2-1|.|TRBV7-2|many
CASSFSLGEMSYNEQFF
TGTGCCAGCAGCTTCAGCTTGGGGGAAATGTCCTACAATGAGCAGTTCTTC
>TRBJ2-1|.|TRBV6-2/TRBV6-3|few
CASGATSYNEQFF
TGTGCCAGCGGGGCGACTAGCTACAATGAGCAGTTCTTC
>TRBJ2-3|.|TRBV7-2|many
CASSLSSTDTQYF
TGTGCCAGCAGCTTATCGTCCACAGATACGCAGTATTTT
>TRBJ2-5|.|TRBV7-3|many
CASSLMGPGETQYF
TGTGCCAGCAGCTTAATGGGGCCTGGAGAGACCCAGTACTTC
>TRBJ2-1|.|TRBV4-2|few
CASSQVGTDRVQFF
TGTGCCAGCAGCCAAGTTGGGACGGACCGGGTGCAGTTCTTC
>TRBJ2-4|.|TRBV7-2|many
CASSLDGAAAKNIQYF
TGTGCCAGCAGCTTAGACGGGGCTGCAGCCAAAAACATTCAGTACTTC
>TRBJ1-2|.|TRBV6-2/TRBV6-3|few
CASSYSLDYGYTF
TGTGCCAGCAGTTACTCGTTAGACTATGGCTACACCTTC
>TRBJ2-7|.|TRBV7-6|.
CASSGGGGYEQYF
TGTGCCAGCAGTGGGGGAGGGGGCTACGAGCAGTACTTC
>TRBJ2-2|.|TRBV7-2|many
CASSLEGHRGGELFF
TGTGCCAGCAGCTTAGAGGGACACCGCGGCGGGGAGCTGTTTTTT